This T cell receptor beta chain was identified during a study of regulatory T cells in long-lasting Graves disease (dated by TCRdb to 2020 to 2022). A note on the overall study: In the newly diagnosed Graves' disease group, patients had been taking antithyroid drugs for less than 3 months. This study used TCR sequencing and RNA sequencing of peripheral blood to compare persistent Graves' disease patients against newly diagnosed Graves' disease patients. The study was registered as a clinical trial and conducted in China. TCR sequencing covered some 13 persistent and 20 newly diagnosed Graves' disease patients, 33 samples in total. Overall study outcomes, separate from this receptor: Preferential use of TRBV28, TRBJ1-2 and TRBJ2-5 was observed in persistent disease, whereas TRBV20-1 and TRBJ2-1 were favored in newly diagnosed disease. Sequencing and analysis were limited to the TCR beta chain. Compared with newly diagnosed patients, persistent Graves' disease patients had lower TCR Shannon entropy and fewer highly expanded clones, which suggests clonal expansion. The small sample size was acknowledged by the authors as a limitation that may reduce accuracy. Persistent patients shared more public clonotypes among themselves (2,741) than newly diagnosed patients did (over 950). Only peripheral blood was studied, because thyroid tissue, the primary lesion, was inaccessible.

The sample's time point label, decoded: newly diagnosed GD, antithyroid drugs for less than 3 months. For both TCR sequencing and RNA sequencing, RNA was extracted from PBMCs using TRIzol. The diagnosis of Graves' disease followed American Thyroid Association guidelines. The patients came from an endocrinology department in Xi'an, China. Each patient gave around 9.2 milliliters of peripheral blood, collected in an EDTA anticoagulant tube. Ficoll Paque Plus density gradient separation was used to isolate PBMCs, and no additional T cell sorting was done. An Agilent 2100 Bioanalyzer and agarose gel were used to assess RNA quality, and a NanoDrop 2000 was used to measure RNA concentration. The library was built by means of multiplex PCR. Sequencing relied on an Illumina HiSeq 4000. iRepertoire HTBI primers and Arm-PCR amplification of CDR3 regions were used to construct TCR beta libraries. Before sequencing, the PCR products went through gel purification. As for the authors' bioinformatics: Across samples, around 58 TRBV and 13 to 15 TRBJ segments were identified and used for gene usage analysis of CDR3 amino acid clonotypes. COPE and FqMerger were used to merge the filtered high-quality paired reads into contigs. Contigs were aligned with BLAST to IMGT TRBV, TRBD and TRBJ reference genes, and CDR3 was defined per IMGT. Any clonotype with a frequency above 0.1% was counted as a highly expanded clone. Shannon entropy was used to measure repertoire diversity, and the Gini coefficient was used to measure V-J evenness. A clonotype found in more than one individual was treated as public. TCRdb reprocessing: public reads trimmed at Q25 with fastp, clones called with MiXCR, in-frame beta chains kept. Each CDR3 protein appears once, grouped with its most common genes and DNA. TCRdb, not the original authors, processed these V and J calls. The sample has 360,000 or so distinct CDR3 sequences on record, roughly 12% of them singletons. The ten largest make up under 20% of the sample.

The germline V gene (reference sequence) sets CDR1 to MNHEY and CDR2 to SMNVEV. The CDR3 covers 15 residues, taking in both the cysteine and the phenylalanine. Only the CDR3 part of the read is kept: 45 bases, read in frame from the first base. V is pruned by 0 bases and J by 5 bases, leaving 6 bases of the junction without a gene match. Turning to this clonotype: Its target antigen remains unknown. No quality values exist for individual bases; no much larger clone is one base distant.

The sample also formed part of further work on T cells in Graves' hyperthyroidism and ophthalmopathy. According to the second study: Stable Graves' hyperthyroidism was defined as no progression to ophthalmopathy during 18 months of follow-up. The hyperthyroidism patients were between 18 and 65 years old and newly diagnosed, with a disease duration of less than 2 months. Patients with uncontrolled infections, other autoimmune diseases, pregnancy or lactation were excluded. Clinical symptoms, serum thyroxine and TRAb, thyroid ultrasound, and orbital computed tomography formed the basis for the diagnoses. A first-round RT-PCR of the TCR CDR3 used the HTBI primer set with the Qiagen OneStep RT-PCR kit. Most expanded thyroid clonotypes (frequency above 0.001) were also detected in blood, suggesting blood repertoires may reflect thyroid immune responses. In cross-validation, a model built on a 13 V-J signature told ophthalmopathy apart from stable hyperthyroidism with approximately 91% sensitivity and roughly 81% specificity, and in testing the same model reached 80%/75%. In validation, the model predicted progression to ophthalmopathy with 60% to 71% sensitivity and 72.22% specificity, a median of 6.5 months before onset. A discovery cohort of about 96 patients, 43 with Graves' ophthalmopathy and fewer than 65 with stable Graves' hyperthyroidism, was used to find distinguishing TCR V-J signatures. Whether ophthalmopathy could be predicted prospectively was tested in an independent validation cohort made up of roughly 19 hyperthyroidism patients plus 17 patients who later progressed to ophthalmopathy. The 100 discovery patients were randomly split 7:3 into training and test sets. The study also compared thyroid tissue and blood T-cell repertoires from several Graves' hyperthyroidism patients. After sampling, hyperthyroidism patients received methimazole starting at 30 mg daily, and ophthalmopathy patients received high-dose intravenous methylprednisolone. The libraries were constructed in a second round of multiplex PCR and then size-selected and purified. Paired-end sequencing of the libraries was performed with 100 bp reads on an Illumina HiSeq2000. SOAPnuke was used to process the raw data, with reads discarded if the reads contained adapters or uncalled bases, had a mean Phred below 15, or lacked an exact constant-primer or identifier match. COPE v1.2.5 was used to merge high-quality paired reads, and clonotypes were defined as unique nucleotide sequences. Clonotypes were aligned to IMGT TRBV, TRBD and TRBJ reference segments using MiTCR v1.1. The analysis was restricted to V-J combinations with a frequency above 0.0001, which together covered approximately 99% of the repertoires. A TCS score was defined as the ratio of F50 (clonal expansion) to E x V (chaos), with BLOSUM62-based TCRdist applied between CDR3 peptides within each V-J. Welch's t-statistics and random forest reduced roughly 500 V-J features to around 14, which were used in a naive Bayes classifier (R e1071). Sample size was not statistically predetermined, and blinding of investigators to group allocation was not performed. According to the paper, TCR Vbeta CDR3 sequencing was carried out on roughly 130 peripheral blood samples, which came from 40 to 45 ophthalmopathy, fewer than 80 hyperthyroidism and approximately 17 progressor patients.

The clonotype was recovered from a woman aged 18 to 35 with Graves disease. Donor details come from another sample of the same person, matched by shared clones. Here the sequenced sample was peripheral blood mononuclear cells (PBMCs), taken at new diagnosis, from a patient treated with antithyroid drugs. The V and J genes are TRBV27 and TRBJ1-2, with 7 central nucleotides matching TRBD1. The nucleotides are TGTGCCAGCAGTTTATCGACAGGGCCCTGGTATGGCTACACCTTC. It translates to CASSLSTGPWYGYTF.